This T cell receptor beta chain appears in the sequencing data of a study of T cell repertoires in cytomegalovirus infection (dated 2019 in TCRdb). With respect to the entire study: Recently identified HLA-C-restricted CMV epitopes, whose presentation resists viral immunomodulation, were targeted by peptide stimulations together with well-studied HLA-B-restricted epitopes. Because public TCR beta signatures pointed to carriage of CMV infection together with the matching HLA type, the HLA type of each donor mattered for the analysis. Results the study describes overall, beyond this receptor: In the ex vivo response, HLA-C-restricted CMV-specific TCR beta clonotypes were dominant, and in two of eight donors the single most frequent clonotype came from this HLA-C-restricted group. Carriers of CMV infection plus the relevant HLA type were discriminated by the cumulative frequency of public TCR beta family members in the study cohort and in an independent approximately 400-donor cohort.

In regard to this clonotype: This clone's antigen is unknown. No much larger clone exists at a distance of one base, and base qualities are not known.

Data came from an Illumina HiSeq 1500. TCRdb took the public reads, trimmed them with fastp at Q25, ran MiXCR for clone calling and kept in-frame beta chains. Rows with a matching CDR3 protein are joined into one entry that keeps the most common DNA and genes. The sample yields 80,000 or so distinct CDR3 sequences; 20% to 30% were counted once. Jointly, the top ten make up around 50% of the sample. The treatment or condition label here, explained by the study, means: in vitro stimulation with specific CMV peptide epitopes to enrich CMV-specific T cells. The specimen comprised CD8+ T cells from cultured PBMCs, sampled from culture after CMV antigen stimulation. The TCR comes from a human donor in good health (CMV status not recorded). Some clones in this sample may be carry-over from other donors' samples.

The CDR3: CSAKLAGGPGETQYF. At the DNA level, the sequence is TGCAGTGCCAAGCTAGCGGGAGGGCCTGGGGAGACCCAGTACTTC. The sequence joins TRBV20-1 to TRBJ2-5, and 12 junctional nucleotides match TRBD2. From the cysteine up to the phenylalanine, the CDR3 has a length of 15 residues. Just CDR3 DNA is preserved here, 45 bases in frame from base 1. Via the germline V gene (reference sequence), CDR1 is DFQATT and CDR2 SNEGSKA. The V end gives up 6 bases and the J end 5 bases, leaving 10 bases in the junction not matched to a gene.